This T cell receptor beta chain comes out of a study of blood T cell repertoires in COVID-19. V shed 4 bases and J shed 5 bases, with 16 bases lying between them. Germline CDR1 reads SGHTA; CDR2 reads FQGTGA. This CDR3 spans 15 amino acids. The data were produced by immunoSEQ multiplex PCR, yet TCRdb's version contains in-frame clones alone and is incomplete. The sample consists of around 150,000 clones, roughly 80% of them appearing once. This sequence joins TRBV7-3 and TRBJ2-3; D perhaps matches TRBD2 (7 bases). This clonotype was obtained from a man aged 50-60 years with acute or convalescent COVID-19. What was sequenced was peripheral blood. The CDR3 loop is CASSSFGGAVDTQYF. CDR3 in DNA: TGTGCCAGCAGCTCCTTTGGGGGGGCGGTAGATACGCAGTATTTT. Combining the CDR3 with reference TRBV7-3 and TRBJ2-3 gives the whole variable domain GAGVSQTPSNKVTEKGKYVELRCDPISGHTALYWYRQSLGQGPEFLIYFQGTGAADDSGLPNDRFFAVRPEGSVSTLKIQRTERGDSAVYLCASSSFGGAVDTQYFGPGTRLTVL.